One sample yielded the 27 T cell receptor beta chains listed below, sequenced in a study of regulatory T cells in long-lasting Graves disease. Described time point: newly diagnosed GD, antithyroid drugs for less than 3 months. The TCR library was prepared using RNA isolated from PBMCs. Arm-PCR of CDR3 regions and iRepertoire HTBI primers were used to build TCR beta libraries. Each CDR3 protein gets one entry after TCRdb re-called the multiplex PCR reads with MiXCR. This table holds 620,000 or so distinct CDR3 sequences, less than 20% found once. This sample also belongs to another study, concerning T cells in Graves' hyperthyroidism and ophthalmopathy.

Sequenced here: peripheral blood mononuclear cells (PBMCs), sampled at new diagnosis, from a patient treated with antithyroid drugs. The receptors stem from a woman aged 25 to 39 with Graves disease.

V gene TRBV12-3 or TRBV12-4 combines with J gene TRBJ1-5; no reliable D call. The CDR3 is 16 amino acids. V gave up 5 bases and J gave up 0 bases, with 14 bases separating them. The CDR3 DNA reads TGTGCCAGCAGTCCTACGATTGGGAATAGCAATCAGCCCCAGCATTTT. It translates to CASSPTIGNSNQPQHF.

This clonotype was picked up a small number of times. The chain couples TRBV5-1 to TRBJ2-7, with D possibly called TRBD1 or TRBD2 (5 bases each). Germline CDR1 reads SGHRS; CDR2 reads YFSETQ. V was shortened by 0 bases and J by 6 bases, with 13 bases between the two germline ends. The CDR3 extends over 14 amino acids. The CDR3 reads CASSLAMGVSEQYF. CDR3 bases: TGCGCCAGCAGCTTGGCCATGGGGGTGAGCGAGCAGTACTTC.

The J gene is TRBJ2-5, the V gene TRBV4-1, with 9 bases lining up with TRBD1. Looked up from germline, CDR1 is MGHRA and CDR2 is YSYEKL. The CDR3 contains 14 residues. Trimming took 5 bases from V and 5 from J; bases not matched to a gene: 6. The CDR3: CASSIGQGLETQYF. The CDR3 DNA sequence: TGCGCCAGCAGCATTGGACAGGGGTTGGAGACCCAGTACTTC.

This chain joins TRBV7-2 and TRBJ2-5; maybe TRBD2 (5 bases). Between the trimmed V and J ends, which lost 0 bases and 4 bases, there was a span of 9 bases. CDR1 SGHTA and CDR2 FQGNSA come from the germline V gene. The CDR3 is 14 amino acids. Here the CDR3 reads CASSLAGSGETQYF. The CDR3 bases are TGTGCCAGCAGCTTAGCTGGCAGCGGAGAGACCCAGTACTTC.

This clonotype was seen at least ten times. The genes are TRBV6-5 and TRBJ2-2, with D perhaps TRBD2 (6 bases). V was clipped by 2 bases and J by 7 bases, with 8 bases between them. This CDR3 spans 13 amino acids. Germline V CDR1 and CDR2: MNHEY, SVGAGI. CDR3 in amino acids: CASSYSGLGELFF. CDR3 coding DNA: TGTGCCAGCAGTTACAGCGGGCTCGGGGAGCTGTTTTTT.

On this clonotype itself: This could be a read error, since a much larger clone is one nucleotide away. CDR3 sequence: CASSPSDRRSEQYF. Here the CDR3 DNA reads TGTGCCAGCAGCCCGTCCGACCGCCGTAGCGAGCAGTACTTC. The genes are TRBV3-1 and TRBJ2-7; D is uncertain. Per germline, CDR1 LGHDT and CDR2 YNNKEL (reference sequence). V was clipped by 4 bases and J by 6 bases, with 16 bases between them. The CDR3 is 14 residues long.

There are many counts of this clonotype. This rearrangement joins TRBV28 to TRBJ2-7; 9 bases are shared with TRBD1. With 6 bases clipped from V and 3 bases from J, the junction kept 6 bases outside the gene matches. Germline values: CDR1 MDHEN, CDR2 SYDVKM. The CDR3 extends over 14 amino acids. DNA for the CDR3: TGTGCCAGCAGCTTCCCGGGACAGGGCTACGAGCAGTACTTC. It specifies CASSFPGQGYEQYF.

Turning to this clonotype: One base away lies a much larger clone, so this may be a sequencing read error. CDR3 region: CASSLKPYSEQFF. The CDR3 region has the DNA TGTGCCAGCAGTTTAAAACCCTACAGTGAGCAGTTCTTC. The chain joins TRBV28 to TRBJ2-1; D remains ambiguous. The CDR3 is 13 amino acids. Germline CDR1 MDHEN, CDR2 SYDVKM.

This clonotype has only a few counts. The chain carries TRBV20-1 and TRBJ2-7; D is unresolved. Trimming left V 1 base short and J 2 bases short, with 12 bases between. The CDR3 consists of 14 residues. In germline, CDR1 is DFQATT, CDR2 SNEGSKA (reference sequence). CDR3 region: CSARGWVAPYEQYF. The CDR3 bases are TGCAGTGCTAGAGGGTGGGTCGCTCCCTACGAGCAGTACTTC.

J is TRBJ1-5 and V is TRBV6-2 or TRBV6-3, with D uncertain. Trimming cost V 6 bases and J 0 bases, with 24 bases left between them. The CDR3 runs 19 residues. Per the germline V gene, CDR1 is MNHEY and CDR2 is SVGEGT. The CDR3 DNA reads as TGTGCCAGCAGGGGGATGGCCGGGGTGCGCGGCGGTAGCAATCAGCCCCAGCATTTT. It is translated as CASRGMAGVRGGSNQPQHF.

This clonotype was seen only a few times. The chain carries TRBV28 and TRBJ2-2; 8 bases line up with TRBD1. This CDR3 comprises 15 residues. Losses at the gene ends were 5 bases for V and 3 bases for J; bases not matched to a gene: 5. CDR1 and CDR2 from the germline V gene are MDHEN and SYDVKM. CDR3 DNA: TGTGCCAGCAGTCCGGACAGGGTCGACACCGGGGAGCTGTTTTTT. This codes for CASSPDRVDTGELFF. The entire variable domain, with the rest obtained from reference TRBV28 and TRBJ2-2, is as follows: DVKVTQSSRYLVKRTGEKVFLECVQDMDHENMFWYRQDPGLGLRLIYFSYDVKMKEKGDIPEGYSVSREKKERFSLILESASTNQTSMYLCASSPDRVDTGELFFGEGSRLTVL.

This clonotype was recorded at least ten times. V and J are TRBV7-2 and TRBJ2-1, with D uncertain. This CDR3 region has 12 residues. Germline values: CDR1 SGHTA, CDR2 FQGNSA. V shed 3 bases and J shed 7 bases, with 7 bases lying between them. The DNA for the CDR3 is TGTGCCAGCAGCTTGATGGCAAATGAGCAGTTCTTC. Translating gives CASSLMANEQFF.

The V gene is TRBV5-1, the J gene TRBJ1-4; D ambiguous. CDR1 and CDR2 (germline): SGHRS, YFSETQ. V lost 0 bases to trimming and J lost 1 base, with 7 bases between them. This CDR3 region has 15 residues. The CDR3 region is CASSLAEGTNEKLFF. The DNA for the CDR3 is TGCGCCAGCAGCTTGGCCGAAGGAACTAATGAAAAACTGTTTTTT.

This clonotype was seen more than once but under ten times. This rearrangement joins TRBV19 to TRBJ2-7; TRBD1 might be the D (5 bases). The germline V gene encodes CDR1 LNHDA and CDR2 SQIVND (reference sequence). The CDR3 totals 14 residues. Trimming shortened V by 7 bases and J by 5 bases, and 18 bases separated the two germline ends. CDR3 sequence reads: CASNRAGNPHEQYF. The CDR3 nucleotides read TGTGCCAGTAATCGGGCAGGGAATCCCCACGAGCAGTACTTC.

This clonotype was recorded many times. V gene TRBV6-1 combines with J gene TRBJ1-2; D gene unclear. The CDR3 loop spans 14 amino acids. The germline gives CDR1 MNHNS, CDR2 SASEGT. Trimming left V 3 bases short and J 5 bases short, with 13 bases between. The CDR3 DNA is TGTGCCAGCAGTGAGGCATACTCGGGTTATGGCTACACCTTC. Amino acids: CASSEAYSGYGYTF.

This clonotype was observed a few times. This chain uses TRBV9 with TRBJ2-5, with TRBD1 matching over 7 bases. This CDR3 region has 15 residues. Germline V lookup: CDR1 SGDLS, CDR2 YYNGEE. The trim removed 3 bases at V and 5 bases at J, leaving 10 bases unmatched. The CDR3: CASSGAGGFGETQYF. CDR3 nucleotides: TGTGCCAGCAGCGGGGCAGGGGGATTCGGGGAGACCCAGTACTTC.

In this sample, this clonotype turned up many times. The genes are TRBV30 and TRBJ1-5; D call uncertain. CDR3 length: 13 residues. Germline V gene data show CDR1 as GTSNPN and CDR2 as SVGIG (reference sequence). V was pared by 3 bases and J by 3 bases, with 9 bases between. In DNA form, the CDR3 reads TGTGCCTGGAGCGCGGGCCTCAATCAGCCCCAGCATTTT. Translated, it gives CAWSAGLNQPQHF.

This clonotype occurred many times. The chain uses TRBV3-1 and TRBJ2-1, with TRBD2 matching 8 bases. The CDR3 runs 14 residues. V lost 4 bases to trimming and J lost 3 bases; unmatched junction nucleotides: 2. Per germline, CDR1 LGHDT and CDR2 YNNKEL (reference sequence). This chain's CDR3 is CASSLSGVYNEQFF. The CDR3 bases are TGTGCCAGCAGCCTTAGCGGGGTCTACAATGAGCAGTTCTTC.

CDR3 nucleotides: TGTGCCAGCAGCAGGGACTCTATGGGGCTCTCTTTCTTT. This codes for CASSRDSMGLSFF. This rearrangement joins TRBV11-2 to TRBJ1-1, with D possibly being TRBD1 (5 bases). Germline CDR1 reads SGHAT; CDR2 reads FQNNGV. The V end was cut by 5 bases, the J end by 12 bases, with 19 bases between. The CDR3 covers 13 residues.

This clonotype was counted at least ten times. The chain has TRBV28 and TRBJ1-4; the match to TRBD1 covers 7 bases. Germline CDR1 is MDHEN and CDR2 is SYDVKM. The CDR3 is 16 amino acids. V trimming: 2 bases; J trimming: 8 bases; junction bases outside the gene matches: 11. The CDR3 DNA reads TGTGCCAGCAGTTTAGCGGCAGGGGGGTTAAGGGAAAAACTGTTTTTT. Residues: CASSLAAGGLREKLFF.

This clonotype was seen only a few times. The rearrangement uses TRBV14 and TRBJ2-7; TRBD2 matches at 9 bases. Losses at the gene ends were 0 bases for V and 0 bases for J; bases not matched to a gene: 3. Germline lookup yields CDR1 SGHDN and CDR2 FVKESK. This CDR3 has 16 amino acids. CDR3 region: CASSQDRTSASYEQYF. For the CDR3, the DNA is TGTGCCAGCAGCCAAGATCGGACTAGCGCCTCCTACGAGCAGTACTTC.

This sequence joins TRBV12-3 or TRBV12-4 and TRBJ2-3; tentative D call: TRBD2 (6 bases). The assigned J gene may be wrong: the sequence end matches TRBJ2-5 better. The CDR3 is 14 residues long. The CDR3 nucleotides are TGTGCCAGCAGTGAAATGCCAGGGAGGGAGACCCAGTACTTC. Protein product: CASSEMPGRETQYF.

A few counts support this clonotype. The rearrangement joins TRBV18 to TRBJ1-5; D is unresolved. The germline CDR1 and CDR2 sequences are KGHSH and LQKENI. V was pared by 6 bases and J by 6 bases, with 18 bases between. This CDR3 has 15 residues. The CDR3 sequence: CASSLTGTASQPQHF. DNA of the CDR3: TGTGCCAGCTCCCTCACGGGAACGGCCAGTCAGCCCCAGCATTTT.

This chain uses TRBV29-1 with TRBJ1-2, with D possibly being TRBD1 (6 bases). Per germline, CDR1 SQVTM and CDR2 ANQGSEA. V dropped 3 bases and J dropped 8 bases, with 22 bases sitting between them. The CDR3 is made up of 15 amino acids. The DNA for the CDR3 is TGCAGCGTTGATAGGGGGAATGGGCTCCTGAAGGGCTACACCTTC. Translating gives CSVDRGNGLLKGYTF.

As regards this clonotype: A much larger clone lies one base from this, so it may be a read error. The chain joins TRBV27 to TRBJ2-5; TRBD2 agrees at 8 bases. The CDR3 is made up of 16 amino acids. In germline, CDR1 is MNHEY, CDR2 SMNVEV (reference sequence). The J segment lost 1 base and the V segment lost 3 bases, leaving 7 bases of the junction unmatched. The DNA for the CDR3 is TGTGCCAGCAGTTTCTCCGGGAGGGCGAGCCAAGAGACCCAGTACTTC. Protein product: CASSFSGRASQETQYF.

V usage is TRBV6-5 and J usage is TRBJ2-7; 7 positions agree with TRBD2. Per germline, CDR1 MNHEY and CDR2 SVGAGI. V lost 0 bases to trimming and J lost 0 bases; unmatched junction nucleotides: 2. CDR3 length: 15 residues. This CDR3 reads CASSYSAGVSYEQYF. CDR3 nucleotides: TGTGCCAGCAGTTACTCGGCGGGAGTCTCCTACGAGCAGTACTTC.

Many counts were recorded for this clonotype. The J gene is TRBJ2-5, the V gene TRBV7-2; TRBD2 aligns across 7 bases. Germline trimming cut 5 bases from V and 3 bases from J; bases unmatched to any gene: 15. The CDR3 is 17 residues long. CDR1 is SGHTA, CDR2 FQGNSA, per germline. The CDR3 nucleotides read TGTGCCAGCAGCGATTTCAGCGGGGACTGGAGAAAAGAGACCCAGTACTTC. Its protein product is CASSDFSGDWRKETQYF.